This TCR beta chain was retrieved from a study of T cell responses to AZD1222 COVID-19 vaccine (TCRdb year 2021). Regarding the research as a whole: AZD1222 recipients given second doses at about 4 weeks or at about 12 weeks were pooled, since spike-specific TCR depth and breadth were not found to differ between the two schedules. Trial participants were enrolled by age into subgroups of 18-55, 56-69 and 70-plus years, and around 150, 29 and 61 TCR-sequenced participants, respectively, were included in these subgroups. TCR sequencing was performed for some 250 trial participants, of whom about 200 were given two doses of AZD1222 and around 25 were given two doses of MenACWY control vaccine. Beyond this particular receptor, the publication reports: Spike-specific TCR breadth and depth rose significantly after two AZD1222 doses compared with day 0 and with MenACWY recipients. Nearly half of unique spike-specific TCRs reportedly recognized epitopes outside regions mutated in the B.1.351 and B.1.1.7 variants. CD4 TCRs associated with the vaccine covered the entire spike protein, and the dominant responses were in regions 160-218 and 743-854. In the small 56-69-year group, the increase in depth fell short of significance, most likely because of low power. Because no samples from the day 14 peak response were available, repertoires could be characterized only after the peak T cell response. Most participants were white British and females outnumbered males, and the authors suggested that clonal diversity may have been underestimated. Only six AZD1222 recipients were SARS-CoV-2 seropositive at baseline, limiting conclusions about previously exposed vaccinees.

Reading the label with the study, this specimen's time point is: baseline before first vaccination. Samples from vaccinated people were obtained from the UK trials COV001 and COV002, which included a single-blind randomized controlled phase 2/3 trial of AZD1222 (ChAdOx1 nCoV-19) in healthy adults. For TCRbeta chain sequencing, PBMC samples from trial participants were taken at day 0 and at day 28 after the second dose. Comments on this clone: Its antigen is still unknown. No quality values exist for individual bases; no much larger clone is one base distant.

From the germline V gene, CDR1 is SGHRS and CDR2 is YFSETQ. V is cut back by 2 bases and J by 8 bases, with 10 bases in the junction unmatched. The CDR3, cysteine through phenylalanine, is 15 amino acids long. The kept DNA is CDR3 alone, 45 bases in frame from the first base. The CDR3 regions of human TCRbeta chains were analyzed by immunosequencing. The authors processed their data as follows. TCRs in the repertoires were compared against a reference library of SARS-CoV-2-specific TCRs that had been generated with the MIRA antigen-specificity platform. Breadth meant the fraction of unique TCRs that were SARS-CoV-2-associated, whereas depth meant the fraction of total T cells that were SARS-CoV-2-associated. Using the MIRA data, each spike-specific TCR was mapped to the spike region that the TCR reacts to and placed in a CD4 or CD8 class. Log10-transformed breadth and depth values were compared by one-way ANOVA with Sidak's multiple comparisons tests. The immuneACCESS repertoire file appears here via TCRdb, limited to in-frame rearrangements. These files lack a portion of the clones; in checked studies, under half of the deficit traces to unresolved V genes, and the cause of the others is not known. V and J calls and clone size are those listed in that table; D and trimming were worked out from the DNA. The sample table lists some 40,000 clones, around three quarters of them with a count of one. Clones ranked in the top ten supply around 3.6% of the sample.

The sample was peripheral blood, taken on day 0 of AZD1222 vaccination. This receptor chain uses TRBV5-1 and TRBJ1-2, with TRBD1 matching 9 junction bases. This sequence was found in an adult in good health. The DNA sequence follows: TGCGCCAGCAGCTTTGGGGACAGGGTTTCTGGGGGCTACACCTTC. The translation is CASSFGDRVSGGYTF.